This is a list of T cell receptor beta chains from one sample in a study of blood T cells in healthy people across ages. One entry per CDR3 protein results from TCRdb running MiXCR on the 5' RACE reads. This table holds roughly 700,000 distinct CDR3 sequences, roughly 32% found once. The sample was blood. Receptors originate from a woman over 75 in good health. The CDR3 runs from the conserved cysteine through the conserved F or W. The D gene is left open where the match is weak. Size is stated for part of the rows, as once, few or many counts, or as a class when the clone is expanded.

d_call	v_call	j_call	cdr3_length	clone_size	cdr3_aa	cdr3_nt
-	TRBV7-9	TRBJ2-1	14	-	CASSSGSGPAEQFF	TGTGCCAGCAGCTCAGGCTCCGGGCCAGCTGAGCAGTTCTTC
-	TRBV6-2/TRBV6-3	TRBJ2-3	15	many	CASSRDGRSKDTQYF	TGTGCCAGCAGCCGCGATGGGCGGTCGAAGGATACGCAGTATTTT
-	TRBV28	TRBJ2-7	15	-	CACSFRQLGTYEQYF	TGTGCCTGCAGTTTTCGGCAGTTGGGGACCTACGAGCAGTACTTC
-	TRBV20-1	TRBJ1-1	12	few	CSARGVRDGAFF	TGCAGTGCTAGAGGTGTCAGGGATGGGGCTTTCTTT
-	TRBV2	TRBJ2-7	15	many	CASSERTGNSYEQYF	TGTGCCAGCAGTGAGCGAACAGGGAACTCCTACGAGCAGTACTTC
TRBD2	TRBV7-2	TRBJ2-3	17	many	CASSLGTSGGNTDTQYF	TGTGCCAGCAGCTTAGGGACTAGCGGGGGAAACACAGATACGCAGTATTTT
-	TRBV10-3	TRBJ1-5	14	few	CAISEGGRDQPQHF	TGTGCCATCAGTGAGGGGGGGCGAGATCAGCCCCAGCATTTT
TRBD1	TRBV4-1	TRBJ2-7	16	many	CASRQANRGRVYEQYF	TGCGCCAGCAGACAGGCCAACAGGGGGCGCGTCTACGAGCAGTACTTC
TRBD2	TRBV9	TRBJ2-4	15	-	CASSGGGLAGRVQYF	TGTGCCAGCAGCGGCGGGGGACTAGCGGGTAGGGTTCAGTACTTC
TRBD2	TRBV5-1	TRBJ2-3	18	many	CASSLFTLASGGSDTQYF	TGCGCCAGCAGCCTTTTTACACTGGCTAGCGGGGGGTCAGATACGCAGTATTTT
TRBD2	TRBV12-3/TRBV12-4	TRBJ2-7	16	-	CASSLVGLAGPYEQYF	TGTGCCAGCAGTTTAGTAGGGCTAGCGGGCCCCTACGAGCAGTACTTC
TRBD2	TRBV5-6	TRBJ2-1	12	many	CASSLGLAGQFF	TGTGCCAGCAGCTTGGGACTAGCGGGGCAGTTCTTC
-	TRBV24-1	TRBJ1-2	14	many	CATSDFGESYGYTF	TGTGCCACCAGTGATTTCGGGGAGTCCTATGGCTACACCTTC
TRBD1	TRBV5-6	TRBJ2-6	18	many	CASSNSGTGEAGANVLTF	TGTGCCAGCAGCAACTCCGGGACAGGGGAGGCTGGGGCCAACGTCCTGACTTTC
-	TRBV29-1	TRBJ1-4	13	-	CSVAGNRREKLFF	TGCAGCGTTGCGGGCAATCGGAGGGAAAAACTGTTTTTT
TRBD2	TRBV7-9	TRBJ2-3	17	-	CASSTIAGGLGTDTQYF	TGTGCCAGCAGCACAATAGCGGGAGGGCTTGGGACAGATACGCAGTATTTT
TRBD2	TRBV20-1	TRBJ2-5	13	many	CSGRRRGGETQYF	TGCAGCGGGCGACGCCGGGGAGGGGAGACCCAGTACTTC
TRBD2	TRBV11-1	TRBJ2-1	15	many	CASSSLAGGRDEQFF	TGTGCCAGCAGCTCCCTAGCGGGGGGCAGGGATGAGCAGTTCTTC
-	TRBV7-9	TRBJ1-1	16	-	CASSSAQGTMNTEAFF	TGTGCCAGCAGCTCCGCCCAGGGGACCATGAACACTGAAGCTTTCTTT
TRBD2	TRBV25-1	TRBJ2-1	15	many	CASSETSGGGNEQFF	TGTGCCAGCAGTGAGACTAGCGGGGGGGGAAATGAGCAGTTCTTC
TRBD2	TRBV7-2	TRBJ2-1	22	-	CASSSPRRLAGTRDTSYNEQFF	TGTGCCAGCAGCTCCCCCCGTCGACTAGCGGGAACACGAGATACCTCCTACAATGAGCAGTTCTTC
TRBD1	TRBV20-1	TRBJ1-1	13	-	CSAKQGGHTEAFF	TGCAGTGCTAAACAGGGGGGTCACACTGAAGCTTTCTTT
TRBD1	TRBV9	TRBJ2-5	17	many	CASSPTIGQGVQETQYF	TGTGCCAGCAGCCCCACTATTGGGCAGGGGGTCCAAGAGACCCAGTACTTC
TRBD1	TRBV7-9	TRBJ2-5	13	many	CASSSTGEETQYF	TGTGCCAGCAGCTCGACAGGGGAAGAGACCCAGTACTTC
-	TRBV5-5	TRBJ1-2	15	many	CASSPGWGSNYGYTF	TGTGCCAGCAGCCCCGGATGGGGTTCTAACTATGGCTACACCTTC
TRBD2	TRBV30	TRBJ2-5	15	many	CAWTSGGLPQETQYF	TGTGCCTGGACTAGCGGGGGGTTACCCCAAGAGACCCAGTACTTC
TRBD2	TRBV5-1	TRBJ2-7	16	-	CASSSLSGRGSYEQYF	TGCGCCAGCAGCTCTCTTTCGGGGAGGGGCTCCTACGAGCAGTACTTC